The next 9 T cell receptor beta chains were all read from a single sample in a study of blood T cell repertoires in COVID-19 (dated by TCRdb to about 2020). Library generation was performed with the immunoSEQ multiplex PCR assay. This is the immuneACCESS table as TCRdb keeps it, with only in-frame sequences that have V and J called. A part of the clones is gone; compared with another copy, unresolved V genes explain less than half, and the rest is unexplained. For this sample there are more than 120,000 clones; roughly 89% appear just once. The ten largest clones take up around 1.6% of the sample. Sequenced: peripheral blood. The receptor source for this set is a human donor in a cohort sampled during active COVID-19.

The V call is TRBV6-5, the J call TRBJ2-5, with TRBD1 identical over 7 bases. The germline V gene has CDR1 MNHEY and CDR2 SVGAGI. V was clipped by 8 bases and J by 3 bases; unmatched bases: 6. The CDR3 runs to 13 residues. The CDR3 coding sequence is TGTGCCAGCTCCGACAGGGTAAAAGAGACCCAGTACTTC. This translates into CASSDRVKETQYF.

The rearrangement links TRBV30 to TRBJ1-4, with 8 bases aligning to TRBD1. Germline values: CDR1 GTSNPN, CDR2 SVGIG (reference sequence). The CDR3 extends over 14 amino acids. V was clipped by 7 bases and J by 4 bases; unmatched bases: 8. CDR3 in amino acids: CAYTDRAYNEKLFF. The DNA for the CDR3 is TGTGCCTATACGGACAGGGCTTATAATGAAAAACTGTTTTTT.

The CDR3 bases are TGTGCCAGCAGCTTGGACAGTCTGGGGAATAATTCACCCCTCCACTTT. This gives the protein CASSLDSLGNNSPLHF. This rearrangement joins TRBV7-2 to TRBJ1-6, with a tentative D call TRBD1 (6 bases). CDR1 is SGHTA and CDR2 is FQGNSA in the germline V gene. The CDR3 has 16 residues. Trimming removed 3 bases at V and 5 bases at J, with 14 bases between.

The rearrangement uses TRBV18 and TRBJ2-5; D ambiguous. Between the trimmed V and J ends, which lost 3 bases and 0 bases, there was a span of 5 bases. The CDR3 contains 13 residues. Germline-derived CDR1 and CDR2 are KGHSH and LQKENI. CDR3 residues: CASSPENQETQYF. CDR3 DNA sequence: TGTGCCAGCTCACCCGAGAACCAAGAGACCCAGTACTTC.

The V gene is TRBV7-9, the J gene TRBJ1-1; a possible D gene is TRBD1 (6 bases). The CDR3 contains 14 residues. Germline loops: CDR1 SEHNR, CDR2 FQNEAQ (reference sequence). Trimming cost V 3 bases and J 0 bases, with 8 bases left between them. Written as DNA, the CDR3 is TGTGCCAGCAGCTTGGGGGCTCTGAACACTGAAGCTTTCTTT. Translating gives CASSLGALNTEAFF.

V gene TRBV7-9 combines with J gene TRBJ1-2, with 7 positions matching TRBD1. Losses at the gene ends were 4 bases for V and 8 bases for J; bases not matched to a gene: 10. The CDR3 consists of 14 residues. The germline gives CDR1 SEHNR, CDR2 FQNEAQ (reference sequence). This CDR3 is CASSSTGRKDGYTF. CDR3 coding DNA: TGTGCCAGCAGCTCGACAGGGCGGAAGGACGGCTACACCTTC.

The chain links TRBV5-6 to TRBJ2-1; TRBD2 aligns across 8 bases. This CDR3 contains 16 residues. Germline CDR1 reads SGHDT; CDR2 reads YYEEEE. J was trimmed by 1 base and V by 4 bases; bases with no gene match: 7. Here the CDR3 DNA reads TGTGCCAGCAGCCCGGGTGGGACTAGTTCCTACAATGAGCAGTTCTTC. Protein: CASSPGGTSSYNEQFF.

The rearrangement uses TRBV11-3 and TRBJ2-2; D call uncertain. This CDR3 has 14 amino acids. V was trimmed by 5 bases and J by 0 bases, leaving 7 bases between them. Germline V gene lookup returns CDR1 SGHNT and CDR2 YENEEA. CDR3 sequence reads: CASSLYSNTGELFF. For the CDR3, the DNA is TGTGCCAGCAGCCTATATTCGAACACCGGGGAGCTGTTTTTT.

The chain has TRBV18 and TRBJ2-3; D possibly corresponds to TRBD2 (6 bases). CDR3 length equals 14 residues. V lost 3 bases and J 11 bases, leaving 18 bases between the germline ends. In germline, CDR1 is KGHSH, CDR2 LQKENI. In DNA form, the CDR3 reads TGTGCCAGCTCACCCCCCGGCGACCTGCGGGAGCAGTATTTT. Protein product: CASSPPGDLREQYF.